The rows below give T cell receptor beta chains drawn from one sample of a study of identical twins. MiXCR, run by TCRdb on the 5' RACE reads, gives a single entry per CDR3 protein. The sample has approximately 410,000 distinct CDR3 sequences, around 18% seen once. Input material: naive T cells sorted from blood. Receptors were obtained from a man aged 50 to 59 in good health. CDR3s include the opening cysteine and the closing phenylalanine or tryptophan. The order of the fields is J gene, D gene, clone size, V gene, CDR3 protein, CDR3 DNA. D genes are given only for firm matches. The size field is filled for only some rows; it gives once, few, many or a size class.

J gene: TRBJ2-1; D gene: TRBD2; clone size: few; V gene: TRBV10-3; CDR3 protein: CAIGGTSAAYNEQFF; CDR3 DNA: TGTGCCATCGGGGGAACTAGCGCCGCCTACAATGAACAGTTCTTC
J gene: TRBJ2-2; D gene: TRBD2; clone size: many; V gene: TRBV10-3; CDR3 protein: CAISETSGGDTGELFF; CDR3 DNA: TGTGCCATCAGTGAGACAAGCGGGGGGGACACCGGGGAGCTGTTTTTT
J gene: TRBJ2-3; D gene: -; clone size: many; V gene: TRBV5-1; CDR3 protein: CASSADGWDTQYF; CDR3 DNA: TGCGCCAGCAGCGCCGACGGGTGGGATACGCAGTATTTT
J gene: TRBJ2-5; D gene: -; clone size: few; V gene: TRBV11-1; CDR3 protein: CASSPLWSSGSAGKETQYF; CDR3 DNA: TGTGCCAGCAGCCCACTTTGGTCTTCCGGGAGCGCCGGCAAAGAGACCCAGTACTTC
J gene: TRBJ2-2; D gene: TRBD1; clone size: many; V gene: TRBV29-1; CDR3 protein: CSVRTGWLDTGELFF; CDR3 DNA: TGCAGCGTCCGGACAGGGTGGCTTGACACCGGGGAGCTGTTTTTT
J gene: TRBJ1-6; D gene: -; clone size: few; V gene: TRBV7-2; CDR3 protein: CASSLDFLESSPLHF; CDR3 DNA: TGTGCCAGCAGCCTAGACTTCCTGGAGAGTTCACCCCTCCACTTT
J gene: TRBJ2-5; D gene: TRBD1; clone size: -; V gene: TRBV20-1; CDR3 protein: CSAPRTGWRTETQYF; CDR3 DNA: TGCAGTGCTCCTCGGACAGGTTGGAGGACCGAGACCCAGTACTTC
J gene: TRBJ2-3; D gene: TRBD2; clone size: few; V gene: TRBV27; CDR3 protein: CASSLSRGLAGADTQYF; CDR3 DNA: TGTGCCAGCAGTTTATCAAGGGGACTAGCGGGAGCAGATACGCAGTATTTT
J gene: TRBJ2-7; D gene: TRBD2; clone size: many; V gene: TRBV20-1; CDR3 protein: CSASTSGISSPYEQYF; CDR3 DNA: TGCAGTGCGTCGACTAGCGGGATTAGTAGTCCCTACGAGCAGTACTTC
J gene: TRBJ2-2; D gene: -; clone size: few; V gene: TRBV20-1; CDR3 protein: CSLGRNTGELFF; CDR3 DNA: TGCAGTCTAGGGCGAAACACCGGGGAGCTGTTTTTT
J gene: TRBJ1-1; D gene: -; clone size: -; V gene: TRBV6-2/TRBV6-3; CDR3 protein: CASSYSAASVNTEAFF; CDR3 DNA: TGTGCCAGCAGTTACTCAGCCGCTTCAGTGAACACTGAAGCTTTCTTT
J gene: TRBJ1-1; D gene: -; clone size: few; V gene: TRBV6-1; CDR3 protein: CASSTLQWGERWTEAFF; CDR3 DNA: TGTGCCAGCAGTACCTTACAATGGGGGGAGAGGTGGACTGAAGCTTTCTTT
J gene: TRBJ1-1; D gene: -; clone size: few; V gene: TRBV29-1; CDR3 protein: CSVPPGGSSTEAFF; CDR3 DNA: TGCAGCGTCCCCCCGGGGGGTTCGAGCACTGAAGCTTTCTTT
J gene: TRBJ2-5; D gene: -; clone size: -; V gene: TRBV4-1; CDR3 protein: CASSQGVRQETQYF; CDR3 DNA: TGCGCCAGCAGCCAAGGGGTCCGACAAGAGACCCAGTACTTC
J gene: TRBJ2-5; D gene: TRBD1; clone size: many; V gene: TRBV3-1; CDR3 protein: CASSLQTRTGVQTQYF; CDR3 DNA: TGTGCCAGCAGCCTACAAACCCGGACAGGGGTGCAGACCCAGTACTTC
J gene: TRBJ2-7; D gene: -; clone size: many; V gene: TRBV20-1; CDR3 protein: CSARDRRAYEQYF; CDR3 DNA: TGCAGTGCTAGAGATAGGCGGGCCTACGAGCAGTACTTC